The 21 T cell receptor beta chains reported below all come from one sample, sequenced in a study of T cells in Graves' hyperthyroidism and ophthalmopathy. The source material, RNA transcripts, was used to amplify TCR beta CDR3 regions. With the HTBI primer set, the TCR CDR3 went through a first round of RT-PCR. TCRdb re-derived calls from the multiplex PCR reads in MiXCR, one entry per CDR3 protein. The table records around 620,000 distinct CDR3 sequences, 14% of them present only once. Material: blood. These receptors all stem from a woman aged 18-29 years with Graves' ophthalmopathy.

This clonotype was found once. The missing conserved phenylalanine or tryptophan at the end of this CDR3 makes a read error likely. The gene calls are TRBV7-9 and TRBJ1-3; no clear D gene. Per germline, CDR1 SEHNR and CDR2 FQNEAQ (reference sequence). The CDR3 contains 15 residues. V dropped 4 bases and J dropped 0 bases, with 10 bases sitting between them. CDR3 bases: TGTGCCAGCAGCTCCCTAGACTACTCTGGAAACACCATATATTCT. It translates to CASSSLDYSGNTIYS.

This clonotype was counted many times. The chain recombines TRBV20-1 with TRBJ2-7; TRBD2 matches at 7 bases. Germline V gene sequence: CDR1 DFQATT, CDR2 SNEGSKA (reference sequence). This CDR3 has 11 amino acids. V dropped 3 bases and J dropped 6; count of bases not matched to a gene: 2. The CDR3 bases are TGCAGTGCTAGGGGGGGGGTCGAGCAGTACTTC. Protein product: CSARGGVEQYF.

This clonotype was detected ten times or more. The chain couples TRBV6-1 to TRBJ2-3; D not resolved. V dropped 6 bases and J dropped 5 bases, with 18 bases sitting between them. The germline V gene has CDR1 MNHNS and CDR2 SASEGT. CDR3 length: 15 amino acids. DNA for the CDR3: TGTGCCAGCAGGCCCACCGGGCTCCGGGTAGATACGCAGTATTTT. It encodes CASRPTGLRVDTQYF.

As DNA, the CDR3 is TGTGCCAGCAGCCGACCGGGTCCTTCGAGTGATGAGCAGTTCTTC. It translates to CASSRPGPSSDEQFF. This chain uses TRBV6-2 or TRBV6-3 with TRBJ2-1; D gene unclear. Germline V gene lookup returns CDR1 MNHEY and CDR2 SVGEGT. The CDR3 spans 15 residues. V was trimmed by 6 bases and J by 8 bases, leaving 20 bases between them.

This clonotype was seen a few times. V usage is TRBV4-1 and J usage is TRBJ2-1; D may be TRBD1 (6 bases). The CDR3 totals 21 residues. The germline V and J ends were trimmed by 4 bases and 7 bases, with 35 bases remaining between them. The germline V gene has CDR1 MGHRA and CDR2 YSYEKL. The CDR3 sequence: CASSPLRPVVRTVSTWNEQFF. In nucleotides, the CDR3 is TGCGCCAGCAGCCCCCTTCGGCCTGTGGTAAGGACAGTCTCAACCTGGAATGAGCAGTTCTTC.

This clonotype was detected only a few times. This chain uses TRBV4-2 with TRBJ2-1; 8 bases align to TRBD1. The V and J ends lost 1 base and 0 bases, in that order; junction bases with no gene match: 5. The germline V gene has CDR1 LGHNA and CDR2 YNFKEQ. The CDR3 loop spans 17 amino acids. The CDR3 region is CASSQATGGSSYNEQFF. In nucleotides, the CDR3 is TGTGCCAGCAGCCAAGCCACAGGGGGAAGCTCCTACAATGAGCAGTTCTTC.

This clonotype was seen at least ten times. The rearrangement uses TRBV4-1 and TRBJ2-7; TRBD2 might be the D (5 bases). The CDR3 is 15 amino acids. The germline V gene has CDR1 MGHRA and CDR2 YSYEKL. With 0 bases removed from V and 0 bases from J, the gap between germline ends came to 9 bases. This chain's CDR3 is CASSQEQRSSYEQYF. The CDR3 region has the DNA TGCGCCAGCAGCCAAGAACAGCGGAGCTCCTACGAGCAGTACTTC.

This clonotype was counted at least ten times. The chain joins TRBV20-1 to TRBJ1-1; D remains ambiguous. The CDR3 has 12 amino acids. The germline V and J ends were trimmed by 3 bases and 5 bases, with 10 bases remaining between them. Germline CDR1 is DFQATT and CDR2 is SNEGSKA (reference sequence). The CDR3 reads CSARPPGTEAFF. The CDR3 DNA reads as TGCAGTGCTAGGCCGCCTGGGACTGAAGCTTTCTTT.

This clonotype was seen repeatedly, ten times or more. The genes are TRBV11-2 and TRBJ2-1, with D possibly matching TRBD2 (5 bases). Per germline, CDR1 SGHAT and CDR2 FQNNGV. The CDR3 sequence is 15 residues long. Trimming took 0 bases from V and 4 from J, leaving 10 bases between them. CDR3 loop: CASSLEPGGYNEQFF. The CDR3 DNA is TGTGCCAGCAGCTTAGAACCCGGAGGTTACAATGAGCAGTTCTTC.

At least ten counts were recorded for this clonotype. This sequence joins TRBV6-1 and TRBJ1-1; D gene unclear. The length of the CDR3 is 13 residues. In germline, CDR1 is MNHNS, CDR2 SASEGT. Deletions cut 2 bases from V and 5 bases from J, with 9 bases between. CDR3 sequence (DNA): TGTGCCAGCAGTGAACTTGTCCGAACTGAAGCTTTCTTT. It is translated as CASSELVRTEAFF.

The DNA for the CDR3 is TGTGCCAGCAGCGTAGCCGGGAGAGGGTCCGACGAGCAGTACTTC. This gives the protein CASSVAGRGSDEQYF. The chain combines TRBV9 with TRBJ2-7; TRBD2 is a possible D gene (6 bases). The V end was cut by 0 bases, the J end by 5 bases, with 15 bases between. Germline V gene data show CDR1 as SGDLS and CDR2 as YYNGEE. The CDR3 sequence is 15 residues long.

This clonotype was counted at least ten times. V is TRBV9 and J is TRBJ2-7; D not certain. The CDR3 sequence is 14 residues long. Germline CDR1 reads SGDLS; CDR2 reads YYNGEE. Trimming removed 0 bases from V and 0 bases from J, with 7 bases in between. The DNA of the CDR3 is TGTGCCAGCAGCGTAGGGGATAGCTCCTACGAGCAGTACTTC. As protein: CASSVGDSSYEQYF.

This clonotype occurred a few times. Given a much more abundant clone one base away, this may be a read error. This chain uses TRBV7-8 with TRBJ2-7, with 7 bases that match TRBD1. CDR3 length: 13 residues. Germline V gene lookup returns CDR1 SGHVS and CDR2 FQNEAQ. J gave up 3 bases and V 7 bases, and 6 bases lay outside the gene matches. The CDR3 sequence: CASNPRQGYEQYF. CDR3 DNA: TGTGCCAGCAACCCTAGACAGGGCTACGAGCAGTACTTC.

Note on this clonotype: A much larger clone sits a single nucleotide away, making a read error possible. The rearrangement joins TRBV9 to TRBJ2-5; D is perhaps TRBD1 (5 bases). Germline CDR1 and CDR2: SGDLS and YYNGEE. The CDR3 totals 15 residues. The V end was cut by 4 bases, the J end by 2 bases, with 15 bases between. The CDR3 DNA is TGTGCCAGCAGCAAGCAGACAGCTGTTCAAGAGACCCAGTACTTC. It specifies CASSKQTAVQETQYF. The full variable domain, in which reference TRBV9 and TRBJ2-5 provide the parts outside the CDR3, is DSGVTQTPKHLITATGQRVTLRCSPRSGDLSVYWYQQSLDQGLQFLIQYYNGEERAKGNILERFSAQQFPDLHSELNLSSLELGDSALYFCASSKQTAVQETQYFGPGTRLLVL.

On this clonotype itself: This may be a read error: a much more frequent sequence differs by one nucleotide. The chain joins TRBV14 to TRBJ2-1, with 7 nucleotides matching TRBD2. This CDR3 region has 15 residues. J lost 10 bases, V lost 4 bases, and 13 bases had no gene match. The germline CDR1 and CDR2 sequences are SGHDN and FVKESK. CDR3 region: CASSPLGTMYYEQFF. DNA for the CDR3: TGTGCCAGCAGCCCACTCGGGACTATGTACTACGAGCAGTTCTTC. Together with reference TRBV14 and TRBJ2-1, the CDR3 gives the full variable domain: EAGVTQFPSHSVIEKGQTVTLRCDPISGHDNLYWYRRVMGKEIKFLLHFVKESKQDESGMPNNRFLAERTGGTYSTLKVQPAELEDSGVYFCASSPLGTMYYEQFFGPGTRLTVL.

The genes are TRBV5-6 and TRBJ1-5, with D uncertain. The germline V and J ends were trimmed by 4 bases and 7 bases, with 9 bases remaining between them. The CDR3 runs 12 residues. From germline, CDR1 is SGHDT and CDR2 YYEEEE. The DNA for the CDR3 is TGTGCCAGCAGCACCGACCGGCAGCCCCAGCATTTT. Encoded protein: CASSTDRQPQHF.

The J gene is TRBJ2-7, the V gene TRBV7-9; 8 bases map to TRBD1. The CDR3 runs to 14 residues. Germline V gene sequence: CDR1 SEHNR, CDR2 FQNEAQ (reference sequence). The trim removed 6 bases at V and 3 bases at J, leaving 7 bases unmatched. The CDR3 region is CASRAGTGFYEQYF. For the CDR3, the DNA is TGTGCCAGCAGGGCCGGGACAGGATTCTACGAGCAGTACTTC.

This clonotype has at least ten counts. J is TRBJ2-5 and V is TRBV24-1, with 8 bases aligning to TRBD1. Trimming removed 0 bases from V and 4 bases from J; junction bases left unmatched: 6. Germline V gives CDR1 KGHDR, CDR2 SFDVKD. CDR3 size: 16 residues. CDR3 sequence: CATSDLRGQGGETQYF. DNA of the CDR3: TGTGCCACCAGTGATTTGCGAGGACAGGGCGGAGAGACCCAGTACTTC.

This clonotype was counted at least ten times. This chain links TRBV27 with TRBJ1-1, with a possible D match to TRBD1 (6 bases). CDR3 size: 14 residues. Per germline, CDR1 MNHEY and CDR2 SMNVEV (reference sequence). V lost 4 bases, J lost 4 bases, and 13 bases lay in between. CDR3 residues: CASSSAGASTEAFF. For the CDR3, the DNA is TGTGCCAGCAGTTCCGCAGGGGCGAGCACTGAAGCTTTCTTT.

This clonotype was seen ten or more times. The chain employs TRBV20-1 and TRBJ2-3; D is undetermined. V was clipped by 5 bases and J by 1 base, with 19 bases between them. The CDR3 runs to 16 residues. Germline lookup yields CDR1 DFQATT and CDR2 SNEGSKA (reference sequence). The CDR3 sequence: CSAHFDAYLGTDTQYF. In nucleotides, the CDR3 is TGCAGTGCTCACTTCGACGCCTATCTTGGCACAGATACGCAGTATTTT.

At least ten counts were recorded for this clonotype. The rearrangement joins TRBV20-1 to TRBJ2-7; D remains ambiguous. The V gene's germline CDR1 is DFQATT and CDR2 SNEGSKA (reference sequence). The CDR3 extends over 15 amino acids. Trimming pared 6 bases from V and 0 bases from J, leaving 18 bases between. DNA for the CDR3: TGCAGTGCCTCCCTGGTAGGGCAGAGCTCCTACGAGCAGTACTTC. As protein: CSASLVGQSSYEQYF.